These 30 T cell receptor beta chains were all obtained from the same sample, sequenced in a study of blood T cell repertoires in COVID-19. Clones were sequenced by immunoSEQ multiplex PCR, and TCRdb holds only the in-frame ones, with some missing. The sample has 220,000 or so clones, about nine tenths seen once. The material sequenced was PBMCs or T cells enriched from blood (not recorded which). The receptors originated from a man aged 45 to 65 who had been exposed to COVID-19.

J is TRBJ1-1 and V is TRBV28; TRBD1 aligns across 10 bases. CDR1 and CDR2 from the germline V gene are MDHEN and SYDVKM. This CDR3 is 13 amino acids long. J lost 5 bases, V lost 6 bases, and 3 bases had no gene match. In nucleotides, the CDR3 is TGTGCCAGCAGCTGGACAGGGGGGACTGAAGCTTTCTTT. Translated: CASSWTGGTEAFF.

This clone has only one observation. This chain connects TRBV27 to TRBJ1-5; TRBD1 matches 7 bases. From germline, CDR1 is MNHEY and CDR2 SMNVEV (reference sequence). The CDR3 is 15 residues long. The junction had 15 bases not matched to a gene; V was cut back by 5 bases and J by 11 bases. The DNA for the CDR3 is TGTGCCAGCAGTAAAACCGGGACAGCCGGTTTATCCCAGCATTTT. Translated, it gives CASSKTGTAGLSQHF.

The V call is TRBV21-1, the J call TRBJ1-3; TRBD1 is taken as the D call from the table, unchecked against the DNA. TRBV21-1 is a pseudogene locus. The CDR3 runs to 18 residues. CDR3 coding DNA: TGTGCCAGCAGCAAAGATAGGGGCTCGGATAGCTCTGGAAACACCATATATTTT. Translating gives CASSKDRGSDSSGNTIYF.

Here the CDR3 DNA reads TGTGCCAGCAGCTTGTACAAGAACACTGAAGCTTTCTTT. Encoded protein: CASSLYKNTEAFF. V and J are TRBV7-8 and TRBJ1-1; D remains unclear. In germline, CDR1 is SGHVS, CDR2 FQNEAQ. This CDR3 contains 13 residues. V lost 3 bases and J 1 base, leaving 6 bases between the germline ends.

The J gene is TRBJ2-2, the V gene TRBV3-1 (or the pseudogene TRBV3-2); 9 bases fit TRBD1. After removal of 0 bases from V and 5 bases from J, the junction contained 13 bases not matched to a gene. This CDR3 is 19 amino acids long. Germline CDR1 is LGHDT and CDR2 is YNNKEL (reference sequence). CDR3 region: CASSQDGQGWRVGTGELFF. CDR3 coding DNA: TGTGCCAGCAGCCAAGATGGACAGGGGTGGAGGGTAGGGACCGGGGAGCTGTTTTTT.

This chain uses TRBV7-2 with TRBJ1-4; TRBD1 matches 7 bases. Looked up from germline, CDR1 is SGHTA and CDR2 is FQGNSA. The CDR3 spans 16 residues. V gave up 5 bases and J gave up 4 bases; unmatched junction bases: 10. The CDR3 sequence: CASSQRSGTDNEKLFF. CDR3 nucleotide sequence: TGTGCCAGCAGCCAAAGATCAGGGACAGATAATGAAAAACTGTTTTTT.

V gene TRBV7-2 combines with J gene TRBJ2-7; a possible D gene is TRBD2 (6 bases). CDR3 size: 13 residues. From germline, CDR1 is SGHTA and CDR2 FQGNSA. V was cut by 2 bases and J by 5 bases, with 10 bases left in between. DNA of the CDR3: TGTGCCAGCAGCTTAAGGAGGGGTGACGAGCAGTACTTC. Its translation is CASSLRRGDEQYF. Complete variable domain (other parts from reference TRBV7-2 and TRBJ2-7): GAGVSQSPSNKVTEKGKDVELRCDPISGHTALYWYRQSLGQGLEFLIYFQGNSAPDKSGLPSDRFSAERTGGSVSTLTIQRTQQEDSAVYLCASSLRRGDEQYFGPGTRLTVT.

The V call is TRBV13, the J call TRBJ2-1; tentative D call: TRBD2 (5 bases). The CDR3 is 17 residues long. Trimming shortened V by 6 bases and J by 2 bases, and 20 bases separated the two germline ends. Germline V gene data show CDR1 as PRHDT and CDR2 as FYEKMQ (reference sequence). CDR3 residues: CASSRPPSGFAYNEQFF. DNA for the CDR3: TGTGCCAGCAGTCGGCCCCCATCGGGATTTGCCTACAATGAGCAGTTCTTC. The whole variable domain, filled in from reference TRBV13 and TRBJ2-1, reads AAGVIQSPRHLIKEKRETATLKCYPIPRHDTVYWYQQGPGQDPQFLISFYEKMQSDKGSIPDRFSAQQFSDYHSELNMSSLELGDSALYFCASSRPPSGFAYNEQFFGPGTRLTVL.

The chain joins TRBV7-9 to TRBJ1-3; 8 nucleotides match TRBD1. The CDR3 contains 18 residues. Germline CDR1 and CDR2: SEHNR and FQNEAQ (reference sequence). Trimming cost V 4 bases and J 0 bases; bases outside gene matches: 11. The CDR3 spells CASSSDRDRLVSGNTIYF. DNA of the CDR3: TGTGCCAGCAGCTCCGACCGGGACAGGCTGGTCTCTGGAAACACCATATATTTT. Together with reference TRBV7-9 and TRBJ1-3, the CDR3 gives the full variable domain: DTGVSQNPRHKITKRGQNVTFRCDPISEHNRLYWYRQTLGQGPEFLTYFQNEAQLEKSRLLSDRFSAERPKGSFSTLEIQRTEQGDSAMYLCASSSDRDRLVSGNTIYFGEGSWLTVV.

This clone was counted once. V gene TRBV24-1 combines with J gene TRBJ2-1; TRBD1 matches at 11 bases. V lost 3 bases to trimming and J lost 2 bases; unmatched junction nucleotides: 2. Germline loops: CDR1 KGHDR, CDR2 SFDVKD. The CDR3 spans 16 residues. The CDR3 protein is CATSDRDRGAYNEQFF. CDR3 DNA: TGTGCCACCAGTGATCGGGACAGGGGGGCCTACAATGAGCAGTTCTTC.

This chain connects TRBV28 to TRBJ2-2, with 8 bases matching TRBD1. The CDR3 totals 15 residues. Germline CDR1 and CDR2: MDHEN and SYDVKM. The V and J ends lost 6 bases and 0 bases, in that order; junction bases with no gene match: 3. In DNA form, the CDR3 reads TGTGCCAGCAGGGCAGGGGGCGCGAACACCGGGGAGCTGTTTTTT. Its translation is CASRAGGANTGELFF.

V is TRBV6-2 or TRBV6-3 and J is TRBJ1-5; no definite D call. The germline V and J ends were trimmed by 6 bases and 7 bases, with 16 bases remaining between them. The CDR3 is made up of 14 amino acids. Germline assignment: CDR1 MNHEY and CDR2 SVGEGT. The CDR3 here is CASSLEPRLQPQHF. The CDR3 DNA follows: TGTGCCAGCAGCCTCGAACCCAGATTACAGCCCCAGCATTTT.

The chain couples TRBV5-8 to TRBJ2-1, with 7 positions matching TRBD1. The CDR3 runs to 15 residues. The junction had 3 bases not matched to a gene; V was cut back by 3 bases and J by 0 bases. Germline V gene lookup returns CDR1 SGHTS and CDR2 YDEGEE. The CDR3 loop reads CASSSGTVSYNEQFF. The CDR3 region has the DNA TGTGCCAGCAGCTCCGGGACAGTCTCCTACAATGAGCAGTTCTTC.

The chain links TRBV12-5 to TRBJ2-3, with D possibly TRBD1 on 6 matching bases. V gave up 5 bases and J gave up 3 bases, with 12 bases separating them. CDR1 LGHNT and CDR2 FRNRAP come from the germline V gene. CDR3 length: 14 amino acids. CDR3 sequence: CASGLLGGTDTQYF. CDR3 sequence (DNA): TGTGCTAGTGGTCTCCTAGGGGGAACAGATACGCAGTATTTT.

This rearrangement joins TRBV9 to TRBJ2-2; D possibly corresponds to TRBD2 (5 bases). The V gene's germline CDR1 is SGDLS and CDR2 YYNGEE. V lost 0 bases to trimming and J lost 0 bases, with 9 bases between them. The CDR3 runs to 16 residues. The CDR3 nucleotides are TGTGCCAGCAGCGTAGATCACGGGGCGAACACCGGGGAGCTGTTTTTT. This encodes CASSVDHGANTGELFF.

CDR3 DNA: TGCGCCAGCAGCCGGGAAGTGACAGCAAATCAGCCCCAGCATTTT. The encoded protein is CASSREVTANQPQHF. The V gene is TRBV4-1, the J gene TRBJ1-5, with a tentative D call TRBD1 (5 bases). The V gene lost 4 bases and the J gene lost 4 bases, with 14 bases spanning the gap. The germline V gene has CDR1 MGHRA and CDR2 YSYEKL. The CDR3 is 15 residues long.

V usage is TRBV2 and J usage is TRBJ1-5; tentatively, D is TRBD1 (5 bases). V dropped 8 bases and J dropped 2 bases, with 13 bases sitting between them. Germline V lookup: CDR1 SNHLY, CDR2 FYNNEI. The CDR3 totals 14 residues. This CDR3 is CASSMSGRNQPQHF. In DNA, the CDR3 is TGTGCCAGCTCTATGTCAGGGCGCAATCAGCCCCAGCATTTT.

V gene TRBV29-1 combines with J gene TRBJ1-1, with D perhaps matching TRBD1 (6 bases). There are 11 residues in the CDR3. V dropped 7 bases and J dropped 8 bases, with 14 bases sitting between them. Per the germline V gene, CDR1 is SQVTM and CDR2 is ANQGSEA. CDR3 protein: CSGKSGTEAFF. DNA for the CDR3: TGCAGCGGGAAATCTGGGACAGAAGCTTTCTTT.

This clone was recorded only once. The gene calls are TRBV7-8 and TRBJ2-1; TRBD2 aligns across 9 bases. CDR1 SGHVS and CDR2 FQNEAQ come from the germline V gene. The V segment lost 3 bases and the J segment 5 bases; nucleotides outside the gene matches: 5. The CDR3 is 15 amino acids. The CDR3 is CASSLRLADDNEQFF. The CDR3 coding sequence is TGTGCCAGCAGCTTGAGACTAGCGGATGACAATGAGCAGTTCTTC. Full variable domain (missing parts from reference TRBV7-8 and TRBJ2-1): GAGVSQSPRYKVAKRGQDVALRCDPISGHVSLFWYQQALGQGPEFLTYFQNEAQLDKSGLPSDRFFAERPEGSVSTLKIQRTQQEDSAVYLCASSLRLADDNEQFFGPGTRLTVL.

Of note for this clone: The sample holds other DNA sequences that translate to the same CDR3. The chain couples TRBV27 to TRBJ1-2, with 10 positions matching TRBD1. Unmatched junction bases numbered 5, after V lost 5 bases and J lost 5 bases. Germline V lookup: CDR1 MNHEY, CDR2 SMNVEV (reference sequence). This CDR3 contains 14 residues. CDR3 coding DNA: TGTGCCAGCAGTCCGGGACAGGGGTTATATGGCTACACCTTC. It translates to CASSPGQGLYGYTF.

V is TRBV7-9 and J is TRBJ1-1; D call uncertain. This CDR3 is 14 amino acids long. With 4 bases removed from V and 3 bases from J, the gap between germline ends came to 12 bases. From germline, CDR1 is SEHNR and CDR2 FQNEAQ (reference sequence). For the CDR3, the DNA is TGTGCCAGCAGCTCCCTAGCCAGCTACACTGAAGCTTTCTTT. Translated, it gives CASSSLASYTEAFF. The full variable domain, rest sourced from reference TRBV7-9 and TRBJ1-1, is DTGVSQNPRHKITKRGQNVTFRCDPISEHNRLYWYRQTLGQGPEFLTYFQNEAQLEKSRLLSDRFSAERPKGSFSTLEIQRTEQGDSAMYLCASSSLASYTEAFFGQGTRLTVV.

This chain connects TRBV5-1 to TRBJ1-5, with D maybe TRBD1 (6 bases). Looked up from germline, CDR1 is SGHRS and CDR2 is YFSETQ. This CDR3 has 14 residues. V lost 4 bases and J lost 5, with 13 bases in between. The CDR3 region is CASSPGTLDQPQHF. CDR3 DNA: TGCGCCAGCAGCCCCGGGACACTCGATCAGCCCCAGCATTTT.

This chain connects TRBV5-1 to TRBJ2-2; 11 bases are shared with TRBD1. CDR1 is SGHRS and CDR2 is YFSETQ in the germline V gene. There are 16 residues in the CDR3. The ends lost 4 bases at V and 4 bases at J; junction bases unmatched: 6. CDR3 coding DNA: TGCGCCAGCAGCCCGGACAGGGGGCTTGCCACCGGGGAGCTGTTTTTT. It translates to CASSPDRGLATGELFF.

This chain uses TRBV20-1 with TRBJ1-1; D unresolved. The germline CDR1 and CDR2 sequences are DFQATT and SNEGSKA (reference sequence). The CDR3 is 11 amino acids. CDR3 bases: TGCAGCGGGAGTTTCGACACTGAAGCTTTCTTT. It yields the protein CSGSFDTEAFF.

This clone came up once. This chain joins TRBV6-5 and TRBJ2-1; the D gene is possibly TRBD1 (6 bases). The V gene lost 0 bases and the J gene lost 3 bases, with 6 bases spanning the gap. Germline V CDR1 and CDR2: MNHEY, SVGAGI. The CDR3 contains 14 residues. CDR3 nucleotides: TGTGCCAGCAGTTACTCCAGGGGCTACAATGAGCAGTTCTTC. Residues: CASSYSRGYNEQFF.

The V and J genes are TRBV2 and TRBJ2-2; D gene uncertain. CDR3 size: 14 residues. The V gene's germline CDR1 is SNHLY and CDR2 FYNNEI. Trimming cost V 1 base and J 7 bases, with 10 bases left between them. CDR3: CASSEERLNGELFF. The CDR3 nucleotides are TGTGCCAGCAGTGAAGAGCGTCTCAACGGGGAGCTGTTTTTT.

The V gene is TRBV18, the J gene TRBJ2-3; 8 bases fit TRBD2. This CDR3 has 15 residues. V shed 3 bases, J shed 0 bases, and the junction held 2 bases outside the gene matches. In germline, CDR1 is KGHSH, CDR2 LQKENI. CDR3 loop: CASSPSSGSTDTQYF. CDR3 DNA sequence: TGTGCCAGCTCACCTTCTAGCGGGAGCACAGATACGCAGTATTTT. Together with reference TRBV18 and TRBJ2-3, the CDR3 gives the full variable domain: NAGVMQNPRHLVRRRGQEARLRCSPMKGHSHVYWYRQLPEEGLKFMVYLQKENIIDESGMPKERFSAEFPKEGPSILRIQQVVRGDSAAYFCASSPSSGSTDTQYFGPGTRLTVL.

This clone turned up a few times. The chain carries TRBV12-3 or TRBV12-4 and TRBJ2-1; D might be TRBD2 (5 bases). The CDR3 sequence is 13 residues long. Trimming stripped 2 bases from V and 7 bases from J, with 9 bases between. This CDR3 is CASSLLARNEQFF. CDR3 in DNA: TGTGCCAGCAGTTTACTAGCCCGGAATGAGCAGTTCTTC.

This clone was detected only a few times. This specimen includes other DNA sequences encoding the same CDR3. The rearrangement links TRBV5-1 to TRBJ2-1; TRBD2 matches at 10 bases. V lost 7 bases, J lost 4 bases, and 8 bases stayed unmatched. The CDR3 has 15 amino acids. The germline V gene has CDR1 SGHRS and CDR2 YFSETQ. The CDR3 nucleotides read TGCGCCAGCTCCATTCTAGCGGGAGATTACAATGAGCAGTTCTTC. Protein: CASSILAGDYNEQFF.

This clone was recorded only once. The gene calls are TRBV5-1 and TRBJ2-5; perhaps TRBD1 as D (6 bases). This CDR3 has 14 amino acids. Germline V gives CDR1 SGHRS, CDR2 YFSETQ. V was pared by 5 bases and J by 2 bases, with 13 bases between. The CDR3 DNA reads as TGCGCCAGCAGTCATACAGGGCTTCAAGAGACCCAGTACTTC. It specifies CASSHTGLQETQYF.